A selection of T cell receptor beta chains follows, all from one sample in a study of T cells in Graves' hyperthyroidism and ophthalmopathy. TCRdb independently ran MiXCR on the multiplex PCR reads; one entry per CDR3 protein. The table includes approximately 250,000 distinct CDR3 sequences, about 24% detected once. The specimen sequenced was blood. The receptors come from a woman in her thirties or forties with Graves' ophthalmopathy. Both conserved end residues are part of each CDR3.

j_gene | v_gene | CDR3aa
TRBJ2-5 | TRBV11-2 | CASSLGPAQETQYF
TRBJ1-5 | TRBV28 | CASSLSRSKPQHF
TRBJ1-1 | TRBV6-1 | CASSEGGREAFF
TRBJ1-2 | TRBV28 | CASTPLGGPRTYGYTF
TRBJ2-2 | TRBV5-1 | CASSLEGTANTGELFF
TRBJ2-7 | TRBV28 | CASGLAEDYEQYF
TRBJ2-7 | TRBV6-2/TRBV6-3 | CASSSPGLIPYEQYF
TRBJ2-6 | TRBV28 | CASNSTGAGANVLTF
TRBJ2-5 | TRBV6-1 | CASSELAGALETQYF
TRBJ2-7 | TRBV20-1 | CSARDGTSGSHEQYF
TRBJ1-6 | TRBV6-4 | CASSDGQGSRNSPLHF
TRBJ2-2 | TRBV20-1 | CSAGKNTGELFF
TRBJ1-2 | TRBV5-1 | CASSLTGPGDGYTF
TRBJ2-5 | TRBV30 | CAWGTRRGETQYF